A selection of T cell receptor beta chains follows, all from one sample in a study of shared clonotypes between healthy human individuals. Assay: immunoSEQ multiplex PCR; the TCRdb copy retains only in-frame clones and omits some. The data hold around 500,000 clones, with almost 80% observed a single time. Sequenced: PBMCs. The receptors originated from a woman aged 40 to 50 in good health. Some clones in this sample may be carry-over from other donors' samples. The CDR3 runs from the conserved cysteine through the conserved F or W. The D gene is left open where the match is weak. Clone size is stated in some rows and not others, as once, few, many or a class when expanded.

TRBJ2-5 TRBV7-2 NA NA CASSLWDSQETQYF TGTGCCAGCAGCTTATGGGACTCCCAAGAGACCCAGTACTTC
TRBJ1-2 TRBV6-5 NA NA CASSYRPGLNYGYTF TGTGCCAGCAGTTACCGGCCAGGACTTAACTATGGCTACACCTTC
TRBJ1-2 TRBV6-6 NA NA CASSRTAGSGYTF TGTGCCAGCAGCCGTACCGCGGGGAGTGGCTACACCTTC
TRBJ1-2 TRBV6-5 NA NA CASSYSYMGGYTF TGTGCCAGCAGTTACTCCTATATGGGGGGCTACACCTTC
TRBJ2-7 TRBV29-1 NA TRBD1 CSGQDRASYEQYF TGCAGCGGCCAGGACAGGGCTAGTTACGAGCAGTACTTC
TRBJ1-1 TRBV25-1 NA TRBD1 CASSAQWEGAQAFF TGTGCCAGCAGTGCCCAGTGGGAGGGGGCCCAAGCTTTCTTT
TRBJ2-5 TRBV4-3 once NA CASSLDTGRGGTQYF TGCGCCAGCAGCCTCGATACAGGGAGGGGGGGCACCCAGTACTTC
TRBJ2-5 TRBV9 NA NA CASSLGVAEETQYF TGTGCCAGCAGCCTTGGTGTTGCCGAAGAGACCCAGTACTTC
TRBJ2-1 TRBV5-4 NA NA CASSLVLGSGSHEQFF TGTGCCAGCAGCTTGGTACTAGGGTCGGGGTCTCATGAGCAGTTCTTC
TRBJ1-1 TRBV5-1 NA NA CASSLGVNTEAFF TGCGCCAGCAGCTTGGGTGTGAACACTGAAGCTTTCTTT
TRBJ2-3 TRBV11-2 NA TRBD2 CASSLGLADYTDTQYF TGTGCCAGCAGCTTGGGACTAGCGGATTACACAGATACGCAGTATTTT